These T cell receptor beta chains were read from a single sample in a study of beta chain features in type 1 diabetes. Some clones are missing from TCRdb's copy, which holds only in-frame ones; the method was immunoSEQ multiplex PCR. The sample holds 400,000 to 450,000 clones, 14% seen once. The sequenced sample was naive CD4+ T cells from blood. These receptors all come from a young man in good health. CDR3s include the opening cysteine and the closing phenylalanine or tryptophan. The D gene is left open where the match is weak. Size is omitted from some rows. Given values are once, few, many or a class for expanded clones.

J: TRBJ2-6; V: TRBV18; length: 18; size: -; D: -; CDR3: CASSPPLGGSLGANVLTF; DNA: TGTGCCAGCTCACCTCCACTCGGGGGCTCCCTTGGGGCCAACGTCCTGACTTTC
J: TRBJ2-1; V: TRBV7-3; length: 14; size: -; D: TRBD2; CDR3: CASSIAGGMNEQFF; DNA: TGTGCCAGCAGCATAGCGGGAGGTATGAATGAGCAGTTCTTC
J: TRBJ1-2; V: TRBV15; length: 17; size: -; D: -; CDR3: CATSHDKASIKLHGYTF; DNA: TGTGCCACCAGCCATGATAAAGCGTCCATTAAATTACATGGCTACACCTTC
J: TRBJ2-7; V: TRBV6-5; length: 9; size: -; D: -; CDR3: CALPREQYF; DNA: TGTGCTCTCCCAAGGGAGCAGTACTTC
J: TRBJ2-7; V: TRBV9; length: 15; size: few; D: -; CDR3: CASSVDPQGTHEQYF; DNA: TGTGCCAGCAGCGTAGACCCACAGGGTACGCACGAGCAGTACTTC
J: TRBJ2-1; V: TRBV4-1; length: 17; size: few; D: TRBD2; CDR3: CASSQVFKERERYEQFF; DNA: TGCGCCAGCAGCCAAGTGTTTAAGGAGCGGGAGAGATATGAGCAGTTCTTC
J: TRBJ2-5; V: TRBV5-1; length: 13; size: -; D: -; CDR3: CASSLTSLETQYF; DNA: TGCGCCAGCAGCTTGACTAGTCTGGAGACCCAGTACTTC
J: TRBJ2-3; V: TRBV7-2; length: 15; size: -; D: -; CDR3: CASASGGLPADTQYF; DNA: TGTGCCAGCGCCTCTGGGGGACTCCCAGCAGATACGCAGTATTTT
J: TRBJ2-3; V: TRBV11-2; length: 14; size: -; D: -; CDR3: CASSSGPTGDTQYF; DNA: TGTGCCAGCAGCTCAGGACCGACCGGAGATACGCAGTATTTT
J: TRBJ1-4; V: TRBV30; length: 17; size: few; D: -; CDR3: CAWSVVTGVNPSEKLFF; DNA: TGTGCCTGGAGTGTAGTTACTGGGGTAAACCCAAGTGAAAAACTGTTTTTT
J: TRBJ2-1; V: TRBV29-1; length: 17; size: few; D: TRBD2; CDR3: CSVLPTPLAGGGYEQFF; DNA: TGCAGCGTTCTACCGACCCCCCTAGCGGGAGGTGGGTATGAGCAGTTCTTC
J: TRBJ2-1; V: TRBV5-1; length: 16; size: -; D: -; CDR3: CASSPGLAVGTNEQFF; DNA: TGCGCCAGCAGCCCAGGGCTGGCAGTGGGGACCAATGAGCAGTTCTTC
J: TRBJ2-2; V: TRBV4-3; length: 13; size: -; D: -; CDR3: CASSQVSSGELFF; DNA: TGCGCCAGCAGCCAAGTTTCCAGCGGGGAGCTGTTTTTT
J: TRBJ2-7; V: TRBV27; length: 13; size: -; D: -; CDR3: CASSLSKEYEQYF; DNA: TGTGCCAGCAGTTTATCGAAGGAATACGAGCAGTACTTC
J: TRBJ2-3; V: TRBV29-1; length: 15; size: -; D: TRBD1; CDR3: CSVERNRGSTDTQYF; DNA: TGCAGCGTTGAAAGGAACAGGGGTAGCACAGATACGCAGTATTTT
J: TRBJ1-5; V: TRBV30; length: 13; size: few; D: TRBD1; CDR3: CAWAPGTDQPQHF; DNA: TGTGCCTGGGCCCCTGGGACAGATCAGCCCCAGCATTTT
J: TRBJ1-2; V: TRBV9; length: 15; size: -; D: -; CDR3: CASSPRTASNYGYTF; DNA: TGTGCCAGCAGCCCAAGGACCGCTTCTAACTATGGCTACACCTTC
J: TRBJ1-1; V: TRBV7-6; length: 13; size: few; D: -; CDR3: CASSLGLGVEAFF; DNA: TGTGCCAGCAGCTTGGGACTGGGCGTTGAAGCTTTCTTT
J: TRBJ1-6; V: TRBV4-1; length: 16; size: -; D: -; CDR3: CASSQAEGYSNSPLHF; DNA: TGCGCCAGCAGCCAAGCGGAGGGGTATTCCAATTCACCCCTCCACTTT
J: TRBJ1-1; V: TRBV6-5; length: 13; size: once; D: -; CDR3: CATSWGRNTEAFF; DNA: TGTGCCACTTCGTGGGGGAGGAACACTGAAGCTTTCTTT
J: TRBJ1-1; V: TRBV29-1; length: 13; size: -; D: -; CDR3: CSVEVGVNTEAFF; DNA: TGCAGCGTTGAAGTGGGGGTGAACACTGAAGCTTTCTTT
J: TRBJ2-5; V: TRBV18; length: 14; size: once; D: -; CDR3: CASSPIDRSETQYF; DNA: TGTGCCAGCTCACCAATAGATAGGTCGGAGACCCAGTACTTC
J: TRBJ2-3; V: TRBV14; length: 12; size: -; D: -; CDR3: CASSQVPWGQYF; DNA: TGTGCCAGCAGCCAAGTCCCCTGGGGGCAGTATTTT
J: TRBJ1-2; V: TRBV9; length: 15; size: few; D: -; CDR3: CASSPRTGANYGYTF; DNA: TGTGCCAGCAGCCCCCGGACGGGTGCTAACTATGGCTACACCTTC
J: TRBJ2-3; V: TRBV7-7; length: 15; size: -; D: -; CDR3: CASSTSLTRTDTQYF; DNA: TGTGCCAGCAGCACATCCCTAACCCGCACAGATACGCAGTATTTT
J: TRBJ2-7; V: TRBV11-2; length: 14; size: few; D: TRBD1; CDR3: CASSLQGDSYEQYF; DNA: TGTGCCAGCAGCTTACAGGGGGACTCCTACGAGCAGTACTTC
J: TRBJ2-1; V: TRBV11-3; length: 13; size: few; D: -; CDR3: CASSLTPQNEQFF; DNA: TGTGCCAGCAGCCTCACTCCTCAGAATGAGCAGTTCTTC
J: TRBJ2-3; V: TRBV7-2; length: 17; size: -; D: TRBD2; CDR3: CASSQQGLAGGGDTQYF; DNA: TGTGCCAGCAGCCAACAGGGACTAGCGGGAGGGGGAGATACGCAGTATTTT
J: TRBJ2-1; V: TRBV5-1; length: 11; size: -; D: -; CDR3: CASSLVSEQFF; DNA: TGCGCCAGCAGCTTGGTGAGTGAGCAGTTCTTC
J: TRBJ1-1; V: TRBV10-3; length: 15; size: few; D: -; CDR3: CAIRPGESLNTEAFF; DNA: TGTGCCATCAGACCAGGGGAGAGTCTGAACACTGAAGCTTTCTTT
J: TRBJ2-6; V: TRBV13; length: 18; size: few; D: TRBD1; CDR3: CASSLRTGFGSGANVLTF; DNA: TGTGCCAGCAGCCTTCGGACAGGTTTCGGCTCTGGGGCCAACGTCCTGACTTTC
J: TRBJ2-1; V: TRBV30; length: 13; size: -; D: -; CDR3: CAWSATPYNEQFF; DNA: TGTGCCTGGAGCGCAACCCCCTACAATGAGCAGTTCTTC
J: TRBJ1-5; V: TRBV9; length: 13; size: -; D: -; CDR3: CASSPQPDQPQHF; DNA: TGTGCCAGCAGCCCACAACCCGATCAGCCCCAGCATTTT